This TCR beta chain was sequenced for a study of PD-1 blockade in mismatch repair-deficient tumors. Study outcomes and limitations: Tumor-resident clones, often undetectable pretreatment in blood, expanded then contracted after pembrolizumab.

Assay used: immunoSEQ multiplex PCR; TCRdb lists only in-frame clones, some missing. The sample holds around 100,000 clones; 82% are singletons and the top ten take around 6.6%. The CDR3 extends over 15 amino acids. From germline, CDR1 is SGHDT and CDR2 YYEEEE. Germline trimming cut 3 bases from V and 2 bases from J; bases unmatched to any gene: 4. Worth noting for this clone: The target antigen is unknown.

All patients were mismatch repair deficient, assessed by either PCR or immunohistochemistry. TCRs were sequenced from a few patients responding to pembrolizumab. This clonotype originated in an adult with mismatch repair-deficient cancer. Material: peripheral blood, obtained 36 weeks after starting pembrolizumab. This chain uses TRBV5-6 with TRBJ1-3, with 8 positions matching TRBD1. CDR3 loop: CASSWGQVTGNTIYF. In DNA form, the CDR3 reads TGTGCCAGCAGCTGGGGACAGGTGACTGGAAACACCATATATTTT.